This TCR beta chain derives from a study of PD-1 blockade in classical Hodgkin lymphoma. Note on this clone: Its target is not known.

Overall study results and limits: A significant rise in TCR diversity by C4D1 was seen for CD4+ but not CD8+ cells. Baseline diversity resembling that of newly diagnosed patients was seen in complete responders. TCR diversity at baseline was reported to be reduced in newly diagnosed patients relative to healthy donors.

No patient escaped relapse after autologous stem cell transplantation, and brentuximab vedotin exposure varied. Investigators isolated CD4+ T cells from thawed PBMCs through magnetic negative selection. Data came from immunoSEQ multiplex PCR; TCRdb stores just in-frame clones and leaves some out. The sample records tens of thousands of clones, 85% being singletons. This CDR3 spans 17 amino acids. Unmatched junction bases numbered 8, after V lost 0 bases and J lost 3 bases. The germline V gene encodes CDR1 SGDLS and CDR2 YYNGEE. The genes are TRBV9 and TRBJ2-3; TRBD2 agrees at 9 bases. Sequencing used CD4+ T cells from blood, obtained at baseline. The receptor was isolated from a human donor with classical Hodgkin lymphoma. The CDR3 here is CASSVASGNPMTDTQYF. CDR3 nucleotides: TGTGCCAGCAGCGTAGCTAGCGGGAACCCTATGACAGATACGCAGTATTTT.